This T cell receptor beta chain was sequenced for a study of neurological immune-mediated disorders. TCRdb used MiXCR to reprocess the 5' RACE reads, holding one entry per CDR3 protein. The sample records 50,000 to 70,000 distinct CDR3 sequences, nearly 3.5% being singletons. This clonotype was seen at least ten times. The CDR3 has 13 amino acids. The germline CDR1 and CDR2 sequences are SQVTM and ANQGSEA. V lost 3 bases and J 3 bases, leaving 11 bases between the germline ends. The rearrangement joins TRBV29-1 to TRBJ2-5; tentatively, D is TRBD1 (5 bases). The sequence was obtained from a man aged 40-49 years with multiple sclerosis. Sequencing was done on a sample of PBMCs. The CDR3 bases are TGCAGCGTTGAGGAGACAGTCAAAGAGACCCAGTACTTC. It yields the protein CSVEETVKETQYF. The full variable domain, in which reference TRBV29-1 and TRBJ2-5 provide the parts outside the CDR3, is SAVISQKPSRDICQRGTSLTIQCQVDSQVTMMFWYRQQPGQSLTLIATANQGSEATYESGFVIDKFPISRPNLTFSTLTVSNMSPEDSSIYLCSVEETVKETQYFGPGTRLLVL.